The 24 T cell receptor beta chains listed next were all sequenced from one sample in a study of cytomegalovirus exposure and HLA in healthy donors. Use of 60 Vbeta and 13 Jbeta primers characterized the PCR. This table comes from immunoSEQ multiplex PCR, and its TCRdb copy is limited to in-frame clones, with some not included. The table shows 90,000 to 100,000 clones, with about three quarters occurring only once. Sequencing was carried out using PBMCs. The receptors stem from a man aged 35-49 years in good health and CMV-seropositive.

The chain couples TRBV7-9 to TRBJ1-2, with D possibly matching TRBD1 (6 bases). V shed 1 base and J shed 4 bases, with 16 bases lying between them. Looked up from germline, CDR1 is SEHNR and CDR2 is FQNEAQ (reference sequence). This CDR3 is built from 16 residues. This chain's CDR3 is CASSLGSVGQIYGYTF. CDR3 nucleotides: TGTGCCAGCAGCTTAGGGAGCGTAGGACAGATCTATGGCTACACCTTC. The whole variable domain, filled in from reference TRBV7-9 and TRBJ1-2, reads DTGVSQNPRHKITKRGQNVTFRCDPISEHNRLYWYRQTLGQGPEFLTYFQNEAQLEKSRLLSDRFSAERPKGSFSTLEIQRTEQGDSAMYLCASSLGSVGQIYGYTFGSGTRLTVV.

The chain has TRBV2 and TRBJ1-2; 7 nucleotides match TRBD1. Germline values: CDR1 SNHLY, CDR2 FYNNEI. V shed 5 bases, J shed 7 bases, and the junction held 7 bases outside the gene matches. The CDR3 extends over 13 amino acids. The CDR3 region has the DNA TGTGCCAGCAGTCTCCGGGACAGATCTGGCTACACCTTC. Residues: CASSLRDRSGYTF.

The chain combines TRBV6-1 with TRBJ1-1; 7 nucleotides match TRBD1. The ends lost 6 bases at V and 0 bases at J; junction bases unmatched: 1. Looked up from germline, CDR1 is MNHNS and CDR2 is SASEGT. This CDR3 has 13 residues. CDR3 in amino acids: CASRDRMNTEAFF. The CDR3 DNA reads TGTGCCAGCAGGGACAGGATGAACACTGAAGCTTTCTTT.

The chain recombines TRBV19 with TRBJ1-5; D might be TRBD1 (6 bases). CDR3 size: 15 residues. The germline V gene has CDR1 LNHDA and CDR2 SQIVND (reference sequence). V was cut by 4 bases and J by 3 bases, with 13 bases left in between. The CDR3 region has the DNA TGTGCCAGTAGTAAACAGGGTTGGGTCAATCAGCCCCAGCATTTT. Residues: CASSKQGWVNQPQHF.

This chain links TRBV7-8 with TRBJ2-5; tentative D call: TRBD2 (6 bases). Per germline, CDR1 SGHVS and CDR2 FQNEAQ. V was shortened by 2 bases and J by 2 bases, with 12 bases between the two germline ends. The CDR3 contains 15 residues. The CDR3 reads CASSLLGRDQETQYF. The DNA for the CDR3 is TGTGCCAGCAGCTTATTAGGGCGGGATCAAGAGACCCAGTACTTC.

V gene TRBV7-8 combines with J gene TRBJ1-1; TRBD1 matches 7 bases. CDR1 is SGHVS and CDR2 is FQNEAQ in the germline V gene. Trimming took 6 bases from V and 5 from J; bases not matched to a gene: 6. The CDR3 extends over 13 amino acids. CDR3 loop: CASSPTGRTEAFF. The CDR3 DNA reads TGTGCCAGCAGTCCGACAGGGCGAACTGAAGCTTTCTTT.

The chain has TRBV15 and TRBJ2-4; 14 bases are a match to TRBD2. This CDR3 spans 16 amino acids. V was clipped by 1 base and J by 9 bases; unmatched bases: 5. Germline V gene sequence: CDR1 LNHNV, CDR2 YYDKDF (reference sequence). DNA of the CDR3: TGTGCCACCAGCAGAGTGACTAGCGGGAGGGCCGGCATTCAGTACTTC. It yields the protein CATSRVTSGRAGIQYF.

This chain uses TRBV10-2 with TRBJ1-6; 7 bases match TRBD1. V shed 4 bases and J 5 bases; nucleotides not matched to a gene: 2. There are 14 residues in the CDR3. Germline-derived CDR1 and CDR2 are WSHSY and SAAADI. In DNA form, the CDR3 reads TGCGCCAGCAGTGTTACAGGGGATAATTCACCCCTCCACTTT. Amino acids: CASSVTGDNSPLHF.

The rearrangement links TRBV7-6 to TRBJ2-3, with 9 bases fitting TRBD1. This CDR3 has 15 residues. From germline, CDR1 is SGHVS and CDR2 FNYEAQ. Trimming at V came to 5 bases and at J to 3 bases, leaving 6 bases not matched to a gene. The CDR3 bases are TGTGCCAGCAGCCAGGCGGGACAGGGTACAGATACGCAGTATTTT. Translation gives CASSQAGQGTDTQYF.

The chain employs TRBV25-1 and TRBJ1-1, with 8 bases identical to TRBD1. This CDR3 is 12 amino acids long. Trimming removed 8 bases from V and 5 bases from J; junction bases left unmatched: 4. The germline V gene encodes CDR1 MGHDK and CDR2 SYGVNS. DNA of the CDR3: TGTGCCAGCGGATGGACAGGGACTGAAGCTTTCTTT. Translating it yields CASGWTGTEAFF.

About this clone: This specimen includes other DNA sequences encoding the same CDR3. J is TRBJ2-7 and V is TRBV2; 10 nucleotides line up with TRBD1. V lost 2 bases and J lost 7; bases outside the gene matches: 5. The V gene's germline CDR1 is SNHLY and CDR2 FYNNEI. There are 14 residues in the CDR3. The CDR3 DNA is TGTGCCAGCAGTGAAAGACAGGGGGCGTGGGAGCAGTACTTC. Protein product: CASSERQGAWEQYF.

The chain is built from TRBV28 and TRBJ2-5; D ambiguous. Trimming shortened V by 3 bases and J by 0 bases, and 5 bases separated the two germline ends. This CDR3 contains 13 residues. Germline CDR1 and CDR2: MDHEN and SYDVKM. CDR3 in amino acids: CASSFRNQETQYF. CDR3 in DNA: TGTGCCAGCAGTTTCAGAAACCAAGAGACCCAGTACTTC.

The chain has TRBV5-4 and TRBJ1-2; TRBD1 is a possible D gene (5 bases). V lost 1 base and J lost 4, with 11 bases in between. CDR1 and CDR2 from the germline V gene are SGHNT and YYREEE (reference sequence). The CDR3 extends over 14 amino acids. In DNA, the CDR3 is TGTGCCAGCAGCTTGCAACAGGCCGCCTATGGCTACACCTTC. Translating it yields CASSLQQAAYGYTF.

This clone counts as medium-sized. The rearrangement uses TRBV7-9 and TRBJ1-1; D gene ambiguous. Germline CDR1 and CDR2: SEHNR and FQNEAQ (reference sequence). CDR3 length: 12 residues. Trimming took off 1 base at V and 8 bases at J, with 8 bases between the two ends. CDR3 nucleotide sequence: TGTGCCAGCAGCTTAGTGGGAGGAGAAGCTTTCTTT. Protein product: CASSLVGGEAFF. Using reference TRBV7-9 and TRBJ1-1 for the parts outside the CDR3, the full variable domain is DTGVSQNPRHKITKRGQNVTFRCDPISEHNRLYWYRQTLGQGPEFLTYFQNEAQLEKSRLLSDRFSAERPKGSFSTLEIQRTEQGDSAMYLCASSLVGGEAFFGQGTRLTVV.

The chain has TRBV30 and TRBJ2-7, with D uncertain. The V and J ends lost 4 bases and 3 bases respectively, with 13 bases between them. In germline, CDR1 is GTSNPN, CDR2 SVGIG (reference sequence). The CDR3 has 13 amino acids. The CDR3 coding sequence is TGTGCCTGGACCCCGGCAGGAAACTACGAGCAGTACTTC. Protein: CAWTPAGNYEQYF.

Points on this clone: One end of the junction varies from germline; a read error may be responsible. J is TRBJ2-2 and V is TRBV7-7, with 13 bases aligning to TRBD2. The length of the CDR3 is 18 residues. Germline CDR1 SSHAT, CDR2 FNYEAQ (reference sequence). The CDR3 coding sequence is TGTGCTAGCAGCTCCCGACTAGCGGGGGGCCTGAACACCGGGGAGCTGTTTTTT. Translation gives CASSSRLAGGLNTGELFF. The entire variable domain, with the rest obtained from reference TRBV7-7 and TRBJ2-2, is as follows: GAGVSQSPRYKVTKRGQDVTLRCDPISSHATLYWYQQALGQGPEFLTYFNYEAQPDKSGLPSDRFSAERPEGSISTLTIQRTEQRDSAMYRCASSSRLAGGLNTGELFFGEGSRLTVL.

V usage is TRBV5-1 and J usage is TRBJ2-1; D call uncertain. Trimming took 0 bases from V and 4 from J, leaving 5 bases between them. Germline assignment: CDR1 SGHRS and CDR2 YFSETQ. The CDR3 runs 13 residues. This CDR3 is CASSLDIYNEQFF. As DNA, the CDR3 is TGCGCCAGCAGCTTGGACATTTACAATGAGCAGTTCTTC.

The chain joins TRBV19 to TRBJ2-1; D is uncertain. The CDR3 consists of 16 residues. Germline V gene lookup returns CDR1 LNHDA and CDR2 SQIVND (reference sequence). Trimming took off 3 bases at V and 0 bases at J, with 12 bases between the two ends. CDR3 coding DNA: TGTGCCAGTAGTATCCGTTTACAGAGCTCCTACAATGAGCAGTTCTTC. Amino acids: CASSIRLQSSYNEQFF.

V usage is TRBV29-1 and J usage is TRBJ1-1; D gene ambiguous. CDR3 size: 12 residues. Germline V gives CDR1 SQVTM, CDR2 ANQGSEA. The ends were cut back, 3 bases at V and 0 bases at J, with 5 bases in the middle. CDR3 bases: TGCAGCGTTGACTCCCTGAACACTGAAGCTTTCTTT. It codes for CSVDSLNTEAFF.

The J gene is TRBJ2-2, the V gene TRBV9, with D tentatively TRBD2 (6 bases). CDR1 and CDR2 (germline): SGDLS, YYNGEE. Between the trimmed V and J ends, which lost 3 bases and 5 bases, there was a span of 14 bases. This CDR3 has 15 residues. CDR3 nucleotides: TGTGCCAGCAGCGAGGGGACTGCGAGGACCGGGGAGCTGTTTTTT. Protein product: CASSEGTARTGELFF.

For this clone: At one end the junction does not follow the germline gene, possibly because of a read error. The chain is built from TRBV11-2 and TRBJ2-7; the match to TRBD2 covers 7 bases. CDR1 is SGHAT and CDR2 is FQNNGV in the germline V gene. The CDR3 contains 16 residues. This CDR3 reads CASSPRIAGLSHEQYF. CDR3 nucleotide sequence: TGTGCCAGCAGCCCGAGGATAGCGGGTCTCTCCCACGAGCAGTACTTC.

The rearrangement uses TRBV5-1 and TRBJ2-1, with D possibly TRBD1 on 6 matching bases. The CDR3 runs 12 residues. CDR1 is SGHRS and CDR2 is YFSETQ in the germline V gene. Trimming took 6 bases from V and 3 from J, leaving 7 bases between them. The CDR3, as DNA: TGCGCCAGCACAGGGGTCTACAATGAGCAGTTCTTC. This gives the protein CASTGVYNEQFF.

The chain is built from TRBV6-5 and TRBJ1-2; D is unclear. Deletions cut 5 bases from V and 3 bases from J, with 10 bases between. There are 13 residues in the CDR3. Germline loops: CDR1 MNHEY, CDR2 SVGAGI. This CDR3 reads CASSPTADYGYTF. CDR3 sequence (DNA): TGTGCCAGCAGTCCGACTGCCGACTATGGCTACACCTTC.

The chain carries TRBV9 and TRBJ2-1; D not certain. Per germline, CDR1 SGDLS and CDR2 YYNGEE. The CDR3 extends over 14 amino acids. V was pared by 3 bases and J by 9 bases, with 16 bases between. The DNA of the CDR3 is TGTGCCAGCAGCGCCCCGACCCCTAGAGGTGAGCAGTTCTTC. This sequence encodes CASSAPTPRGEQFF. The variable domain in full, completed from reference TRBV9 and TRBJ2-1, reads DSGVTQTPKHLITATGQRVTLRCSPRSGDLSVYWYQQSLDQGLQFLIQYYNGEERAKGNILERFSAQQFPDLHSELNLSSLELGDSALYFCASSAPTPRGEQFFGPGTRLTVL.